Listed here is a single TCR beta chain. Its cognate antigen is unknown. Germline V gives CDR1 SGHTA, CDR2 FQGNSA. The CDR3 consists of 17 residues. V lost 1 base and J lost 4; bases outside the gene matches: 13. Using RNA transcripts as the source, TCR beta CDR3 regions were amplified. The HTBI primer set was used in a first-round RT-PCR of the TCR CDR3. TCRdb itself ran the multiplex PCR reads through MiXCR, one entry per CDR3 protein. The sample lists roughly 200,000 distinct CDR3 sequences; around 20% were seen once. Hyperthyroidism was newly diagnosed in patients aged 18 to 65 (duration under 2 months). Clinicians diagnosed patients from clinical symptoms, serum thyroxine and TRAb, thyroid ultrasound and orbital computed tomography. The sample is drawn from a study of T cells in Graves' hyperthyroidism and ophthalmopathy. The study's findings and limits: Within blood appeared most thyroid clonotypes that had expanded above 0.001.

The chain combines TRBV7-2 with TRBJ2-7; 7 bases agree with TRBD2. The source material was blood. The receptor's source is a man aged 35-49 years with Graves' hyperthyroidism. The CDR3 protein is CASSLEVLVGGPYEQYF. The CDR3 nucleotides are TGTGCCAGCAGCTTAGAGGTTTTGGTGGGAGGGCCGTACGAGCAGTACTTC.